This T cell receptor beta chain was obtained from a study of PD-L1 blockade in urothelial cancer. Stated time point: peripheral blood 6 weeks after treatment start. Patients presented with locally advanced or metastatic urothelial carcinoma. This clone is a singleton in its sample. Here immunoSEQ multiplex PCR was the method, and the copy in TCRdb shows in-frame clones only, minus some. There are about 110,000 clones in the sample; approximately 89% occur only once, and around 4% lies in the top ten. Germline V CDR1 and CDR2: MNHEY, SMNVEV (reference sequence). The V and J ends lost 6 bases and 0 bases, in that order; junction bases with no gene match: 14. The CDR3 extends over 18 amino acids.

This sample comprised PBMCs, obtained around atezolizumab (anti-PD-L1) treatment. The sequence was collected from a man in his sixties with urothelial cancer. This chain uses TRBV27 with TRBJ2-7; TRBD2 agrees at 10 bases. DNA of the CDR3: TGTGCCAGCAGGTCGACGATCCTAGCGGGAGCAGTCTCCTACGAGCAGTACTTC. It yields the protein CASRSTILAGAVSYEQYF.